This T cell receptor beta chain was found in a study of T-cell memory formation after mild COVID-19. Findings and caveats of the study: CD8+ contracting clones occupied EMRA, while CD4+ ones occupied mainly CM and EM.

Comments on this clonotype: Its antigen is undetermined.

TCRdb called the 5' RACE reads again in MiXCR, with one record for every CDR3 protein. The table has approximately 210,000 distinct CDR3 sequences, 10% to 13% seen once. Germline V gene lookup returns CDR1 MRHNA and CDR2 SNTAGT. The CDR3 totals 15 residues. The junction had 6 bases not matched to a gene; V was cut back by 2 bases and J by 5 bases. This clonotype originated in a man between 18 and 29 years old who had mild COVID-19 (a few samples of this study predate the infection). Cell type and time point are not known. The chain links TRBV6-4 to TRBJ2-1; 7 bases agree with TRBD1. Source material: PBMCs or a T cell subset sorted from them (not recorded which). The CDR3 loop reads CASSDRYRGHNEQFF. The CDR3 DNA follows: TGTGCCAGCAGTGACAGGTACAGGGGTCACAATGAGCAGTTCTTC.